This T cell receptor beta chain was retrieved from a study of regulatory T cells in long-lasting Graves disease. Study-wide results and limits: Patients with persistent disease shared 2,741 public clonotypes, outpacing the approximately 920 shared by new patients.

The time point is: newly diagnosed GD, antithyroid drugs for less than 3 months. Making the TCR library involved RNA that had been extracted from PBMCs. Criteria from the American Thyroid Association guidelines were applied to diagnose Graves' disease. Enrollment of patients was through an endocrinology department in Xi'an, China. Per germline, CDR1 MNHNS and CDR2 SASEGT. V lost 5 bases and J lost 0, with 5 bases in between. The CDR3 spans 13 residues. There are many counts of this clonotype. What it binds is unknown. According to the study, TCR beta libraries were built with iRepertoire HTBI primers and CDR3-region Arm-PCR. Authors' methods: Sample data revealed approximately 62 TRBV and over twelve TRBJ segments. TCRdb re-analysed the multiplex PCR reads in MiXCR, keeping a single row per CDR3 protein. For this entry, the V and J calls and clone size follow TCRdb and not the study's own pipeline. The sample shows approximately 360,000 distinct CDR3 sequences, approximately 12% of them seen only once.

This sample was also put to use in a study of T cells in Graves' hyperthyroidism and ophthalmopathy.

This specimen was peripheral blood mononuclear cells (PBMCs), taken at new diagnosis, from a patient treated with antithyroid drugs. The source is a woman aged 18 to 35 with Graves disease. V usage is TRBV6-1 and J usage is TRBJ1-3; D is ambiguous. The CDR3 coding sequence is TGTGCCAGCAGTCTGACCTCTGGAAACACCATATATTTT. Its protein product is CASSLTSGNTIYF.